The rows below give T cell receptor beta chains drawn from one sample of a study of control samples from healthy donors and cancer patients. Generated by immunoSEQ multiplex PCR, the TCRdb table keeps only in-frame clones and is missing some. The sample holds some 120,000 clones, over 85% seen once. The specimen sequenced was blood. These TCRs come from a man aged 30-40 years in good health. CDR3s leave out the opening cysteine and the closing phenylalanine or tryptophan.

v_gene: TRBV19; j_gene: TRBJ1-5; CDR3aa: ASTLWKTRSNQPQH
v_gene: TRBV30; j_gene: TRBJ1-4; CDR3aa: AWSVGGDRGKLF
v_gene: TRBV11-2; j_gene: TRBJ1-3; CDR3aa: ASSLVRTGNTIY
v_gene: TRBV5-1; j_gene: TRBJ2-1; CDR3aa: ASRRTGSSYNEQF
v_gene: TRBV4-3; j_gene: TRBJ1-1; CDR3aa: ASSQGDGLGTNTEAF
v_gene: TRBV9; j_gene: TRBJ2-7; CDR3aa: ASSAGTSGASTYEQY
v_gene: TRBV5-1; j_gene: TRBJ2-5; CDR3aa: ASSPRDTQETQY
v_gene: TRBV7-9; j_gene: TRBJ1-1; CDR3aa: ASSSRGQGTEAF
v_gene: TRBV6-2/TRBV6-3; j_gene: TRBJ1-2; CDR3aa: ASSYPPGY
v_gene: TRBV2; j_gene: TRBJ1-1; CDR3aa: ASTGTGKTF
v_gene: TRBV29-1; j_gene: TRBJ1-1; CDR3aa: SGGPGGTYEAF
v_gene: TRBV4-2; j_gene: TRBJ1-1; CDR3aa: ASSQDGRRNTEAF
v_gene: TRBV19; j_gene: TRBJ1-5; CDR3aa: ASRRQGSYGQPQH
v_gene: TRBV7-8; j_gene: TRBJ1-5; CDR3aa: ASSLRQGRQPQH
v_gene: TRBV7-9; j_gene: TRBJ1-1; CDR3aa: ASSRTENTEAF
v_gene: TRBV5-1; j_gene: TRBJ1-1; CDR3aa: ASSLGPGDTEAF
v_gene: TRBV7-2; j_gene: TRBJ2-5; CDR3aa: ASSLGQGRGETQY
v_gene: TRBV28; j_gene: TRBJ1-5; CDR3aa: ASSFGGPGPQH
v_gene: TRBV7-9; j_gene: TRBJ1-1; CDR3aa: ASSLAQYRETKTEAF
v_gene: TRBV6-5; j_gene: TRBJ2-1; CDR3aa: ASRRTRGPYNEQF
v_gene: TRBV7-9; j_gene: TRBJ1-6; CDR3aa: ASSATASNSPLH
v_gene: TRBV9; j_gene: TRBJ2-5; CDR3aa: ASSSHSGGPETQY
v_gene: TRBV3-1/TRBV3-2; j_gene: TRBJ2-2; CDR3aa: ASSQVRTGGPGELF
v_gene: TRBV7-8; j_gene: TRBJ1-1; CDR3aa: ASSFQVPGTEAF
v_gene: TRBV28; j_gene: TRBJ2-5; CDR3aa: ASRVPSGGARETQY
v_gene: TRBV7-9; j_gene: TRBJ2-4; CDR3aa: ASSSRDYKNIQY
v_gene: TRBV6-6; j_gene: TRBJ1-1; CDR3aa: ASSYEATEAF
v_gene: TRBV5-4; j_gene: TRBJ1-6; CDR3aa: ASSFGTAYNSPLH
v_gene: TRBV4-1; j_gene: TRBJ2-3; CDR3aa: ASRPQGIPPDTQY
v_gene: TRBV25-1; j_gene: TRBJ1-6; CDR3aa: ASSDTGGAYNSPLH
v_gene: TRBV18; j_gene: TRBJ1-6; CDR3aa: ASSPPGGQNSPLH
v_gene: TRBV6-5; j_gene: TRBJ2-2; CDR3aa: ASRRPGPNTGELF
v_gene: TRBV28; j_gene: TRBJ2-5; CDR3aa: ASSPIWDRGQETQY
v_gene: TRBV27; j_gene: TRBJ2-3; CDR3aa: ASSFQGRSTDTQY
v_gene: TRBV30; j_gene: TRBJ2-5; CDR3aa: AWSVVFPTAKETQY
v_gene: TRBV27; j_gene: TRBJ1-4; CDR3aa: ASSLVRGEKLF
v_gene: TRBV5-4; j_gene: TRBJ2-7; CDR3aa: ASSPGTPGAYEQY
v_gene: TRBV27; j_gene: TRBJ1-5; CDR3aa: ASQSIRSQGQPQH
v_gene: TRBV5-6; j_gene: TRBJ1-2; CDR3aa: ASSLADGVNYGYT
v_gene: TRBV10-1; j_gene: TRBJ1-3; CDR3aa: ASSEGRYSGNTIY
v_gene: TRBV20-1; j_gene: TRBJ1-4; CDR3aa: SASRQTNEKLF
v_gene: TRBV10-2; j_gene: TRBJ2-2; CDR3aa: ASRELGGPGELF
v_gene: TRBV30; j_gene: TRBJ1-2; CDR3aa: AWSYTQGGYGYT